This TCR beta chain was recovered during a study of blood T cell repertoires in COVID-19. The overall study: Some COVID-19 samples were acute and others convalescent; all came from the United States, Italy and Spain. T cells, B-cell-depleted T cells, or PBMCs supplied cDNA or gDNA.

Original data processing: It was from reference gene primer amplification that nucleated cell counts were estimated. Using immunoSEQ multiplex PCR, the repertoire was profiled, and TCRdb retains in-frame clones only, with some absent. The V and J calls and clone size come from that table; D and trimming were worked out from the DNA. The table has 120,000 to 150,000 clones, approximately 90% seen once. V dropped 0 bases and J dropped 6 bases, with 6 bases sitting between them. The CDR3 is made up of 13 amino acids. Germline V gene lookup returns CDR1 SGHRS and CDR2 YFSETQ. The sample consisted of peripheral blood. The genes are TRBV5-1 and TRBJ2-2; D gene ambiguous. This sequence originates from a woman between 50 and 59 years old with acute or convalescent COVID-19. The CDR3 region has the DNA TGCGCCAGCAGCTTGGCCGAGGCCGGGGAGCTGTTTTTT. The encoded protein is CASSLAEAGELFF.